The 16 T cell receptor beta chains below come from one sample, sequenced in a study of OX40 agonist ivuxolimab in advanced cancers. Profiled with immunoSEQ multiplex PCR; TCRdb holds only in-frame clones, not every one. The sample holds under 100,000 clones, over 75% seen once. The material sequenced was CD4+ or CD8+ T cells sorted from blood, taken in a trial of the OX40 agonist ivuxolimab. The origin of the receptors is an adult with an advanced solid tumor such as melanoma, head and neck, liver or kidney cancer.

This chain joins TRBV4-3 and TRBJ1-6, with a tentative D call TRBD1 (6 bases). The V end was cut by 0 bases, the J end by 6 bases, with 15 bases between. Germline lookup yields CDR1 LGHNA and CDR2 YSLEER. The CDR3 covers 17 residues. The CDR3 reads CASSQDYRDLGNSPLHF. The CDR3 bases are TGCGCCAGCAGCCAAGATTACAGGGATTTGGGTAATTCACCCCTCCACTTT.

This chain connects TRBV2 to TRBJ2-7; D may be TRBD2 (5 bases). CDR3 size: 15 residues. V lost 3 bases, J lost 4 bases, and 16 bases lay in between. CDR1 SNHLY and CDR2 FYNNEI come from the germline V gene. The CDR3 bases are TGTGCCAGCAGTGAGGTGGAACGGAGGATTTACGAGCAGTACTTC. Translated: CASSEVERRIYEQYF.

This rearrangement joins TRBV6-5 to TRBJ2-7; TRBD1 agrees at 10 bases. The V gene end was trimmed by 6 bases and the J gene end by 1 base; junction bases not matched to a gene: 6. The CDR3 has 15 amino acids. CDR1 and CDR2 (germline): MNHEY, SVGAGI. This CDR3 is CASRDPGQGSYEQYF. The CDR3 DNA reads TGTGCCAGCAGAGACCCGGGACAGGGGTCCTACGAGCAGTACTTC.

In this sample, this clone turned up a few times. J is TRBJ2-7 and V is TRBV28, with D perhaps matching TRBD2 (6 bases). Germline V gene sequence: CDR1 MDHEN, CDR2 SYDVKM. This CDR3 comprises 15 residues. V lost 2 bases and J lost 0, with 11 bases in between. CDR3 in DNA: TGTGCCAGCAGTTTAAATCCGACTAGCTCCTACGAGCAGTACTTC. It translates to CASSLNPTSSYEQYF.

This clone showed up just once. The CDR3 bases are TGTGCCAGCAGCCCCTCGGGACAGTCCTACGAGCAGTACTTC. This sequence encodes CASSPSGQSYEQYF. The V and J genes are TRBV9 and TRBJ2-7; TRBD1 agrees at 7 bases. Germline CDR1 reads SGDLS; CDR2 reads YYNGEE. This CDR3 spans 14 amino acids. Unmatched junction bases numbered 5, after V lost 4 bases and J lost 1 base.

The CDR3 nucleotides read TGTGCCAGCAGTGAAGAAGTGACAGGGGGCATGAACGAGCAGTACTTC. This codes for CASSEEVTGGMNEQYF. The chain uses TRBV6-1 and TRBJ2-7, with 10 bases matching TRBD1. Trimming took 1 base from V and 5 from J; bases not matched to a gene: 8. Germline V gives CDR1 MNHNS, CDR2 SASEGT. This CDR3 comprises 16 residues.

Only one count was recorded for this clone. This rearrangement joins TRBV6-5 to TRBJ2-7, with 13 bases fitting TRBD2. The V gene end was trimmed by 4 bases and the J gene end by 6 bases; junction bases not matched to a gene: 6. There are 15 residues in the CDR3. Germline values: CDR1 MNHEY, CDR2 SVGAGI. Here the CDR3 DNA reads TGTGCCAGCAGTTCGCCGGGACTAGCGGGATTCGAGCAGTACTTC. Protein: CASSSPGLAGFEQYF.

The chain recombines TRBV6-4 with TRBJ1-1; a weak D match, TRBD1 (6 bases). Per germline, CDR1 MRHNA and CDR2 SNTAGT. This CDR3 has 13 residues. Trimming shortened V by 6 bases and J by 5 bases, and 13 bases separated the two germline ends. The CDR3 sequence: CASRRRGGTEAFF. The CDR3 nucleotides read TGTGCCAGCAGACGTAGGGGGGGAACTGAAGCTTTCTTT.

The CDR3 region is CASSPFGGTPDTQYF. The CDR3, as DNA: TGCGCCAGCAGCCCGTTTGGGGGAACCCCAGATACGCAGTATTTT. The V and J genes are TRBV5-1 and TRBJ2-3, with D perhaps being TRBD1 or TRBD2 (5 bases each). Between the trimmed V and J ends, which lost 4 bases and 4 bases, there was a span of 16 bases. Germline V gene sequence: CDR1 SGHRS, CDR2 YFSETQ. This CDR3 contains 15 residues.

Only one count was recorded for this clone. This chain uses TRBV4-3 with TRBJ2-7; no reliable D call. Deletions cut 0 bases from V and 1 base from J, with 13 bases between. Germline V gene data show CDR1 as LGHNA and CDR2 as YSLEER. CDR3 size: 16 residues. The CDR3 sequence: CASSQEGDGLSYEQYF. CDR3 nucleotide sequence: TGCGCCAGCAGCCAAGAAGGAGACGGGTTGTCCTACGAGCAGTACTTC.

The genes are TRBV4-1 and TRBJ2-3; 8 bases are a match to TRBD2. Germline V gene data show CDR1 as MGHRA and CDR2 as YSYEKL. J was trimmed by 5 bases and V by 0 bases; bases with no gene match: 10. This CDR3 spans 17 amino acids. The CDR3 DNA follows: TGCGCCAGCAGCCAAGATATCGGGCGGGGGGCAAGAGATACGCAGTATTTT. Protein: CASSQDIGRGARDTQYF.

The rearrangement links TRBV7-9 to TRBJ1-4, with TRBD1 matching over 9 bases. Trimming cost V 5 bases and J 7 bases; bases outside gene matches: 8. The CDR3 runs 15 residues. The germline V gene encodes CDR1 SEHNR and CDR2 FQNEAQ (reference sequence). The CDR3 loop is CASSLQPTGGEKLFF. The CDR3 nucleotides read TGTGCCAGCAGCCTTCAACCGACAGGGGGTGAAAAACTGTTTTTT.

Here the CDR3 reads CASSVPREGGAEGLFF. CDR3 nucleotide sequence: TGTGCCAGCAGCGTTCCCCGGGAAGGGGGGGCCGAAGGACTGTTTTTT. This chain connects TRBV9 to TRBJ1-4, with D possibly being TRBD1 (6 bases). The CDR3 covers 16 residues. The V and J ends lost 2 bases and 13 bases respectively, with 24 bases between them. Germline V gene lookup returns CDR1 SGDLS and CDR2 YYNGEE.

The gene calls are TRBV18 and TRBJ2-1, with D unresolved. Germline V gene data show CDR1 as KGHSH and CDR2 as LQKENI. There are 12 residues in the CDR3. V lost 3 bases and J lost 9, with 9 bases in between. The CDR3 region is CASSPGSFEQFF. For the CDR3, the DNA is TGTGCCAGCTCACCCGGTTCTTTTGAGCAGTTCTTC.

The chain employs TRBV7-3 and TRBJ1-2, with a weak D call TRBD1 (6 bases). The CDR3 has 14 amino acids. CDR1 is SGHTA, CDR2 FQGTGA, per germline. V was cut by 2 bases and J by 6 bases, with 13 bases left in between. CDR3 in amino acids: CASSLGGWTDGYTF. CDR3 sequence (DNA): TGTGCCAGCAGCTTAGGGGGATGGACAGATGGCTACACCTTC.

V and J are TRBV12-5 and TRBJ1-5; D unresolved. V lost 8 bases, J lost 3 bases, and 17 bases lay in between. In germline, CDR1 is LGHNT, CDR2 FRNRAP. CDR3 length equals 15 residues. The CDR3, as DNA: TGTGCTAGTTCCCCGAGGGCGGGGAACAATCAGCCCCAGCATTTT. It yields the protein CASSPRAGNNQPQHF.